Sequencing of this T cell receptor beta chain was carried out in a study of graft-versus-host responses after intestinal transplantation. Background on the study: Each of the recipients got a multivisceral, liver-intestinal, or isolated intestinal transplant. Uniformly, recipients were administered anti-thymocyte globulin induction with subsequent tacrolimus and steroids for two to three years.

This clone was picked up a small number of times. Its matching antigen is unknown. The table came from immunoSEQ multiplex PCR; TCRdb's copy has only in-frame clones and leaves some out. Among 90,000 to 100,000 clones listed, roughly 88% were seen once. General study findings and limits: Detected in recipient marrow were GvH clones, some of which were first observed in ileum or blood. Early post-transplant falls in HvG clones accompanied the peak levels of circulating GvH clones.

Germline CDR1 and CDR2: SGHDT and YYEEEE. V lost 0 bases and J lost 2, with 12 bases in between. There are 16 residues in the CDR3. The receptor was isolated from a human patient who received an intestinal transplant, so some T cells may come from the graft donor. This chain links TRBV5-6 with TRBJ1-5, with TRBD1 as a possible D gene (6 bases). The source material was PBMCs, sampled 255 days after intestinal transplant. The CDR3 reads CASSLAGAAGNQPQHF. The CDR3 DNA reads TGTGCCAGCAGCTTGGCAGGGGCCGCCGGCAATCAGCCCCAGCATTTT.